This paragraph covers one T cell receptor beta chain sequence. The antigen is not known. Enrolled ophthalmopathy patients presented with a Clinical Activity Score of at least 3, a NOSPECS grade of at least 4, and disease duration under 3 months. These data belong to a study of T cells in Graves' hyperthyroidism and ophthalmopathy. Across the study: Peripheral blood samples were taken at initial diagnosis, prior to any treatment.

TCR beta CDR3 regions were amplified from RNA transcripts. Primed by the HTBI set, a first-round RT-PCR was run on the TCR CDR3. TCRdb re-called the multiplex PCR reads with MiXCR, one entry per CDR3 protein. The data show around 690,000 distinct CDR3 sequences, around 21% seen once. Overall study findings and caveats: Appearing also in blood were most of the thyroid clonotypes expanded above 0.001.

V lost 7 bases and J lost 1, with 7 bases in between. Germline V gene lookup returns CDR1 SQVTM and CDR2 ANQGSEA. The CDR3 loop spans 11 amino acids. The gene calls are TRBV29-1 and TRBJ1-1, with D hard to call. The receptor's source is a man under 40 with Graves' ophthalmopathy. Input material: blood. The CDR3 region is CSAYANTEAFF. The CDR3 region has the DNA TGCAGCGCTTACGCGAACACTGAAGCTTTCTTT. Filled out from reference TRBV29-1 and TRBJ1-1, the complete variable domain reads SAVISQKPSRDICQRGTSLTIQCQVDSQVTMMFWYRQQPGQSLTLIATANQGSEATYESGFVIDKFPISRPNLTFSTLTVSNMSPEDSSIYLCSAYANTEAFFGQGTRLTVV.